This T cell receptor beta chain comes out of a study of human T cells and chemical hapten exposure. Points from the study as a whole: Among TCRs, those above 1 in 1000 frequency were unaffected by DPC sensitization.

Of note for this clonotype: Its antigen is currently unknown.

In TCRdb, the RACE reads were re-called with MiXCR into one record per CDR3 protein. There are some 340,000 distinct CDR3 sequences in the sample; approximately 6.3% occur only once, and 7.5% to 9% lies in the top ten. Noted time point: patch test 1, 2 weeks after DPC sensitization. The treatment denotes: therapeutic diphenylcyclopropenone sensitization with weekly scalp DPC. Samples of blood were obtained prior to the application of each patch test. The sequenced sample was whole blood, obtained in connection with sensitization to the hapten diphenylcyclopropenone (DPC). This receptor was obtained from a woman under 30 with alopecia areata. Some clones in this sample may be carry-over from other donors' samples.

This chain's CDR3 is CSVEISRTGAIPGEQYF. In DNA, the CDR3 is TGCAGCGTGGAAATCAGTCGGACAGGGGCCATTCCGGGGGAGCAGTACTTC. The chain carries TRBV29-1 and TRBJ2-7; 9 bases are a match to TRBD1. The trim removed 6 bases at V and 7 bases at J, leaving 22 bases unmatched. Looked up from germline, CDR1 is SQVTM and CDR2 is ANQGSEA. This CDR3 is built from 17 residues.